The text below deals with one T cell receptor (beta chain). The antigen remains undetermined. Unique molecular identifiers were incorporated into the prepared TCRbeta library. Using its own MiXCR run on the PCR reads, TCRdb lists one record per CDR3 protein. The sample lists about a million distinct CDR3 sequences, roughly 31% occurring once. The sample belongs to a study of T-cell reconstitution after alpha-beta-depleted transplantation in children. The study's findings and limits: Reportedly, alpha-beta T cells present about two months post-transplant originated from several hundred expanded clones of graft origin.

Germline loops: CDR1 ENHRY, CDR2 SYGVKD. This CDR3 comprises 15 residues. With V trimmed by 2 bases and J by 4 bases, 7 bases remained unmatched. The V call is TRBV10-3, the J call TRBJ2-7; TRBD1 agrees at 8 bases. Specimen: PBMCs, mostly from graft donor cells, collected 360 days after TCRalphabeta/CD19-depleted stem cell transplant. The sequence was collected from a boy in the first two years of life who had a stem cell transplant for SCID, so the T cells may come from the graft donor. CDR3 region: CAISETDRASYEQYF. For the CDR3, the DNA is TGTGCCATCAGTGAGACGGACAGGGCGAGTTACGAGCAGTACTTC.